Shown below are 27 T cell receptor beta chains from a single sample sequenced in a study of T cell changes during pregnancy in multiple sclerosis. Sequenced by immunoSEQ multiplex PCR; TCRdb stores in-frame clones only, minus some. This sample has some 80,000 clones, with roughly nine tenths found just once. Sequencing was performed on peripheral blood, taken in the first trimester of pregnancy. These receptors came from a female donor with multiple sclerosis, enrolled in a pregnancy study.

This clone was recorded once. The chain links TRBV7-2 to TRBJ1-5, with 11 bases identical to TRBD1. The germline CDR1 and CDR2 sequences are SGHTA and FQGNSA. V lost 4 bases to trimming and J lost 9 bases; unmatched junction nucleotides: 8. The CDR3 runs to 15 residues. The CDR3 nucleotides read TGTGCCAGCAGCTCGGACAGGGGGCTCGGTTGGCCCCAGCATTTT. As protein: CASSSDRGLGWPQHF. Full variable domain (remainder filled in from reference TRBV7-2 and TRBJ1-5): GAGVSQSPSNKVTEKGKDVELRCDPISGHTALYWYRQSLGQGLEFLIYFQGNSAPDKSGLPSDRFSAERTGGSVSTLTIQRTQQEDSAVYLCASSSDRGLGWPQHFGDGTRLSIL.

V and J are TRBV5-1 and TRBJ2-7, with 12 bases lining up with TRBD2. There are 14 residues in the CDR3. The germline V gene encodes CDR1 SGHRS and CDR2 YFSETQ. The ends lost 0 bases at V and 9 bases at J; junction bases unmatched: 4. The CDR3 DNA follows: TGCGCCAGCAGCTTGGGACTAGCGGGGGCCGGGCAGTACTTC. Encoded protein: CASSLGLAGAGQYF. Drawing the rest from reference TRBV5-1 and TRBJ2-7, the complete variable domain is KAGVTQTPRYLIKTRGQQVTLSCSPISGHRSVSWYQQTPGQGLQFLFEYFSETQRNKGNFPGRFSGRQFSNSRSEMNVSTLELGDSALYLCASSLGLAGAGQYFGPGTRLTVT.

The genes are TRBV7-9 and TRBJ2-3, with TRBD1 matching 8 bases. The CDR3 covers 13 residues. Unmatched junction bases numbered 4, after V lost 6 bases and J lost 5 bases. Germline V gives CDR1 SEHNR, CDR2 FQNEAQ (reference sequence). The CDR3 region is CASRPTGEDTQYF. The CDR3 bases are TGTGCCAGCAGGCCGACAGGGGAAGATACGCAGTATTTT.

The genes are TRBV15 and TRBJ2-5; D is ambiguous. CDR1 is LNHNV, CDR2 YYDKDF, per germline (reference sequence). The CDR3 runs to 16 residues. The ends were cut back, 5 bases at V and 2 bases at J, with 18 bases in the middle. The CDR3 DNA follows: TGTGCCACCAGCGCCGTCATACTGAATAGACAAGAGACCCAGTACTTC. Its protein product is CATSAVILNRQETQYF.

The chain recombines TRBV7-6 with TRBJ2-1; tentatively, D is TRBD2 (6 bases). The CDR3 extends over 13 amino acids. Germline lookup yields CDR1 SGHVS and CDR2 FNYEAQ. V was trimmed by 6 bases and J by 8 bases, leaving 14 bases between them. The CDR3 bases are TGTGCCAGCAGTTATGAACTAGCCGATGAGCAGTTCTTC. It translates to CASSYELADEQFF.

This rearrangement joins TRBV10-3 to TRBJ2-3; TRBD2 agrees at 15 bases. V shed 3 bases and J 3 bases; nucleotides not matched to a gene: 4. The length of the CDR3 is 17 residues. The germline gives CDR1 ENHRY, CDR2 SYGVKD. The CDR3 sequence is CAISERGTSGRTDTQYF. The CDR3 coding sequence is TGTGCCATCAGTGAACGAGGGACTAGCGGGAGGACAGATACGCAGTATTTT.

Turning to this clone: The sample contains more than one DNA sequence encoding this CDR3. The chain combines TRBV6-6 with TRBJ2-7; 7 bases fit TRBD1. V shed 2 bases and J 2 bases; nucleotides not matched to a gene: 3. The CDR3 is made up of 14 amino acids. In germline, CDR1 is MNHNY, CDR2 SVGAGI (reference sequence). CDR3: CASSYRQGPYEQYF. The CDR3 nucleotides read TGTGCCAGCAGTTACCGACAGGGCCCCTACGAGCAGTACTTC.

As DNA, the CDR3 is TGTGCCTGGAGTCCACAGGGGGCATTATATTTT. Protein product: CAWSPQGALYF. The gene calls are TRBV30 and TRBJ1-3; TRBD1 matches at 9 bases. V dropped 2 bases and J dropped 14; count of bases not matched to a gene: 4. CDR1 and CDR2 (germline): GTSNPN, SVGIG (reference sequence). This CDR3 spans 11 amino acids.

This chain connects TRBV27 to TRBJ1-2; 7 nucleotides match TRBD1. The germline CDR1 and CDR2 sequences are MNHEY and SMNVEV (reference sequence). The ends lost 0 bases at V and 4 bases at J; junction bases unmatched: 5. The CDR3 is made up of 15 amino acids. The DNA of the CDR3 is TGTGCCAGCAGTTTATCGAAAGGGGGCGGCTATGGCTACACCTTC. It yields the protein CASSLSKGGGYGYTF.

The chain joins TRBV19 to TRBJ1-1; TRBD1 might be the D (6 bases). This CDR3 contains 13 residues. With 5 bases removed from V and 1 base from J, the gap between germline ends came to 8 bases. Germline CDR1 is LNHDA and CDR2 is SQIVND (reference sequence). This CDR3 reads CASSWDKNTEAFF. CDR3 DNA: TGTGCCAGTAGTTGGGACAAGAACACTGAAGCTTTCTTT.

This chain links TRBV2 with TRBJ2-7; 10 nucleotides align to TRBD2. CDR1 SNHLY and CDR2 FYNNEI come from the germline V gene. J lost 4 bases, V lost 2 bases, and 5 bases had no gene match. The CDR3 consists of 15 residues. This CDR3 reads CASSELAGAGYEQYF. Written as DNA, the CDR3 is TGTGCCAGCAGTGAACTAGCGGGGGCCGGGTACGAGCAGTACTTC.

The V and J genes are TRBV2 and TRBJ2-3; 8 nucleotides match TRBD2. CDR1 and CDR2 from the germline V gene are SNHLY and FYNNEI. V lost 3 bases to trimming and J lost 14 bases; unmatched junction nucleotides: 7. This CDR3 contains 12 residues. This chain's CDR3 is CASSEDGRGLYF. The CDR3 nucleotides read TGTGCCAGCAGTGAGGACGGGAGGGGACTGTATTTT.

The chain combines TRBV6-6 with TRBJ1-3; 10 nucleotides align to TRBD1. This CDR3 is 13 amino acids long. V was clipped by 9 bases and J by 8 bases; unmatched bases: 7. Germline CDR1 reads MNHNY; CDR2 reads SVGAGI (reference sequence). DNA of the CDR3: TGTGCCAGTTCCAGGGGACAGGGGTACACCATATATTTT. Amino acids: CASSRGQGYTIYF.

The chain joins TRBV18 to TRBJ2-2; unclear D gene. Germline V CDR1 and CDR2: KGHSH, LQKENI. The CDR3 is made up of 15 amino acids. Trimming stripped 0 bases from V and 1 base from J, with 6 bases between. The CDR3 spells CASSPPGKNTGELFF. The CDR3 nucleotides are TGTGCCAGCTCACCACCGGGCAAGAACACCGGGGAGCTGTTTTTT.

The chain has TRBV18 and TRBJ1-3, with D possibly matching TRBD1 (5 bases). Germline V gene lookup returns CDR1 KGHSH and CDR2 LQKENI. Trimming took off 0 bases at V and 0 bases at J, with 21 bases between the two ends. There are 20 residues in the CDR3. In nucleotides, the CDR3 is TGTGCCAGCTCACCACCGTTCACCCGATCAGGCAGGGCCTCTGGAAACACCATATATTTT. This encodes CASSPPFTRSGRASGNTIYF.

With regard to this clone: The DNA is omitted, as the CDR3 cannot be located on it reliably, and the CDR3 follows TCRdb's listing. CDR3: CASSLLFGAGTIFYGYTF. The V call is TRBV5-6, the J call TRBJ1-2; whether TRBD1, the table's D call, matches the DNA was not checked. Germline V CDR1 and CDR2: SGHDT, YYEEEE. A total of 18 residues make up the CDR3, ends included.

V and J are TRBV7-6 and TRBJ1-5, with 7 bases matching TRBD1. Germline V CDR1 and CDR2: SGHVS, FNYEAQ. This CDR3 has 14 amino acids. Unmatched junction bases numbered 7, after V lost 4 bases and J lost 7 bases. The DNA of the CDR3 is TGTGCCAGCAGCTCGGGACAGAGAGGCCAGCCCCAGCATTTT. Translated, it gives CASSSGQRGQPQHF. The whole variable domain, remainder taken from reference TRBV7-6 and TRBJ1-5, is GAGVSQSPRYKVTKRGQDVALRCDPISGHVSLYWYRQALGQGPEFLTYFNYEAQQDKSGLPNDRFSAERPEGSISTLTIQRTEQRDSAMYRCASSSGQRGQPQHFGDGTRLSIL.

V gene TRBV7-2 combines with J gene TRBJ1-3, with D uncertain. The V end was cut by 3 bases, the J end by 1 base, with 7 bases between. Germline V gene data show CDR1 as SGHTA and CDR2 as FQGNSA. The CDR3 runs 14 residues. The CDR3 sequence is CASSFWASGNTIYF. The CDR3 nucleotides are TGTGCCAGCAGCTTCTGGGCATCTGGAAACACCATATATTTT.

The chain uses TRBV6-6 and TRBJ2-2, with D possibly matching TRBD2 (5 bases). This CDR3 is built from 15 residues. Germline V gene lookup returns CDR1 MNHNY and CDR2 SVGAGI (reference sequence). Trimming left V 8 bases short and J 2 bases short, with 15 bases between. DNA for the CDR3: TGTGCCAGCGTTCCCGGGAAGCAAAACACCGGGGAGCTGTTTTTT. Its translation: CASVPGKQNTGELFF.

The chain links TRBV9 to TRBJ1-2, with D unclear. Germline CDR1 is SGDLS and CDR2 is YYNGEE. CDR3 length: 16 residues. Trimming removed 3 bases at V and 1 base at J, with 16 bases between. CDR3: CASSGGSNGVNYGYTF. The CDR3 nucleotides read TGTGCCAGCAGCGGAGGCTCCAACGGGGTTAACTATGGCTACACCTTC.

This clone showed up just once. This chain joins TRBV7-2 and TRBJ2-2; D not certain. This CDR3 is built from 12 residues. Trimming stripped 6 bases from V and 3 bases from J, with 5 bases between. Germline V gene data show CDR1 as SGHTA and CDR2 as FQGNSA. CDR3 in amino acids: CASREYTGELFF. Here the CDR3 DNA reads TGTGCCAGCAGGGAGTACACCGGGGAGCTGTTTTTT.

The chain is built from TRBV21-1 and TRBJ2-5; the table's D gene call, TRBD2, was not cross checked with the DNA. TRBV21-1 is listed as a pseudogene. This CDR3 has 17 residues. The CDR3: CASSKVDSGEPGETQYF. Written as DNA, the CDR3 is TGTGCCAGCAGCAAAGTTGATAGCGGGGAGCCCGGAGAGACCCAGTACTTC.

The chain has TRBV25-1 and TRBJ2-5; 7 bases are a match to TRBD2. Germline V gives CDR1 MGHDK, CDR2 SYGVNS. Trimming at V came to 1 base and at J to 2 bases, leaving 10 bases not matched to a gene. The CDR3 is 17 amino acids. CDR3 in amino acids: CASSEWGGGGEQETQYF. The DNA for the CDR3 is TGTGCCAGCAGTGAATGGGGTGGCGGGGGAGAACAAGAGACCCAGTACTTC.

This chain joins TRBV28 and TRBJ1-4; no firm D call. The ends were cut back, 3 bases at V and 6 bases at J, with 8 bases in the middle. The CDR3 extends over 13 amino acids. The germline CDR1 and CDR2 sequences are MDHEN and SYDVKM. The CDR3 coding sequence is TGTGCCAGCAGTTTGAGAGGATATGAAAAACTGTTTTTT. Translating it yields CASSLRGYEKLFF.

V is TRBV7-9 and J is TRBJ1-2; possible D gene TRBD1, 6 bases. Between the trimmed V and J ends, which lost 3 bases and 4 bases, there was a span of 12 bases. The CDR3 totals 14 residues. Germline assignment: CDR1 SEHNR and CDR2 FQNEAQ (reference sequence). The CDR3 protein is CASSFPGTLYGYTF. As DNA, the CDR3 is TGTGCCAGCAGCTTTCCCGGGACACTCTATGGCTACACCTTC.

The rearrangement links TRBV28 to TRBJ2-1; D is perhaps TRBD1 (5 bases). V gave up 1 base and J gave up 9 bases, with 16 bases separating them. This CDR3 is built from 15 residues. CDR1 MDHEN and CDR2 SYDVKM come from the germline V gene. CDR3 sequence: CASSLLDTGIREQFF. In DNA, the CDR3 is TGTGCCAGCAGTTTATTGGACACCGGTATACGTGAGCAGTTCTTC.

The genes are TRBV7-8 and TRBJ2-2; 13 bases are a match to TRBD2. The length of the CDR3 is 16 residues. V was pared by 4 bases and J by 5 bases, with 4 bases of the junction left unmatched. Germline V lookup: CDR1 SGHVS, CDR2 FQNEAQ. The CDR3 DNA reads as TGTGCCAGCAGCTCTCGGACTAGCGGGAGAACCGGGGAGCTGTTTTTT. It is translated as CASSSRTSGRTGELFF. The variable domain in full, with the rest retrieved from reference TRBV7-8 and TRBJ2-2, is GAGVSQSPRYKVAKRGQDVALRCDPISGHVSLFWYQQALGQGPEFLTYFQNEAQLDKSGLPSDRFFAERPEGSVSTLKIQRTQQEDSAVYLCASSSRTSGRTGELFFGEGSRLTVL.